These 15 T cell receptor beta chains originate from one sample sequenced in a study of T cell responses to AZD1222 COVID-19 vaccine (dated by TCRdb to about 2021). Library creation used the immunoSEQ multiplex PCR assay. The table comes from immuneACCESS by way of TCRdb, which keeps in-frame sequences with V and J called. Part of the clones is missing from these tables; in studies checked, under half for an unresolved V gene and the rest for unknown reasons. In all, the sample holds 120,000 to 150,000 clones, and more than 85% of those were seen once. The top ten clonotypes cover less than 1% of the sample. This specimen's time point label, per the study, means: baseline before first vaccination. The sample's treatment or condition label, in plain terms: meningococcal conjugate vaccine given as trial control. The material sequenced was peripheral blood, taken on day 0 of MenACWY control vaccination. The receptors were gathered from an adult in good health.

The J gene is TRBJ1-6, the V gene TRBV6-5, with 7 nucleotides matching TRBD1. The CDR3 covers 15 residues. Germline-derived CDR1 and CDR2 are MNHEY and SVGAGI. The J segment lost 9 bases and the V segment lost 4 bases, leaving 9 bases of the junction unmatched. CDR3 residues: CASSSRDREGSPLHF. The CDR3 region has the DNA TGTGCCAGCAGTTCCCGCGACAGGGAAGGTTCACCCCTCCACTTT.

This chain joins TRBV27 and TRBJ1-2; unclear D gene. CDR3 length: 14 amino acids. V was pared by 3 bases and J by 3 bases, with 11 bases between. Germline V gene sequence: CDR1 MNHEY, CDR2 SMNVEV (reference sequence). In DNA, the CDR3 is TGTGCCAGCAGTTTTAAGGGCCTTTACTATGGCTACACCTTC. Amino acids: CASSFKGLYYGYTF.

The chain is built from TRBV27 and TRBJ1-1; 7 bases map to TRBD1. Germline assignment: CDR1 MNHEY and CDR2 SMNVEV (reference sequence). The CDR3 sequence is 11 residues long. Germline trimming cut 8 bases from V and 5 bases from J; bases unmatched to any gene: 2. CDR3 loop: CASRRGTEAFF. CDR3 nucleotide sequence: TGTGCCAGCCGCAGGGGGACTGAAGCTTTCTTT.

V is TRBV5-1 and J is TRBJ1-5; D gene ambiguous. The germline CDR1 and CDR2 sequences are SGHRS and YFSETQ. The CDR3 is 14 residues long. V was shortened by 4 bases and J by 10 bases, with 18 bases between the two germline ends. The CDR3 loop reads CASSPGEGYGPQHF. CDR3 nucleotide sequence: TGCGCCAGCAGCCCTGGGGAAGGGTACGGACCCCAGCATTTT.

The genes are TRBV9 and TRBJ1-2; D might be TRBD1 (6 bases). This CDR3 contains 14 residues. V shed 3 bases and J shed 4 bases, with 13 bases lying between them. The germline gives CDR1 SGDLS, CDR2 YYNGEE. The CDR3 nucleotides are TGTGCCAGCAGCGCCGATGGGGGGGCCTATGGCTACACCTTC. Translating gives CASSADGGAYGYTF. The full variable domain, its missing parts supplied by reference TRBV9 and TRBJ1-2, is DSGVTQTPKHLITATGQRVTLRCSPRSGDLSVYWYQQSLDQGLQFLIQYYNGEERAKGNILERFSAQQFPDLHSELNLSSLELGDSALYFCASSADGGAYGYTFGSGTRLTVV.

V gene TRBV5-1 combines with J gene TRBJ2-2; D is uncertain. V was shortened by 0 bases and J by 0 bases, with 3 bases between the two germline ends. In germline, CDR1 is SGHRS, CDR2 YFSETQ. The CDR3 has 14 amino acids. CDR3 coding DNA: TGCGCCAGCAGCTTGGAGACGAACACCGGGGAGCTGTTTTTT. This gives the protein CASSLETNTGELFF.

V gene TRBV4-1 combines with J gene TRBJ1-6; D gene unclear. Looked up from germline, CDR1 is MGHRA and CDR2 is YSYEKL. This CDR3 is built from 14 residues. Trimming removed 1 base at V and 8 bases at J, with 9 bases between. The CDR3: CASSQVQLDSPLHF. For the CDR3, the DNA is TGCGCCAGCAGCCAAGTACAGTTGGATTCACCCCTCCACTTT.

The chain recombines TRBV7-9 with TRBJ2-6; no firm D call. CDR3 length: 15 amino acids. Per germline, CDR1 SEHNR and CDR2 FQNEAQ (reference sequence). V lost 2 bases, J lost 3 bases, and 8 bases lay in between. This chain's CDR3 is CASSLIFGGANVLTF. DNA of the CDR3: TGTGCCAGCAGCTTAATATTTGGTGGGGCCAACGTCCTGACTTTC.

V gene TRBV7-9 combines with J gene TRBJ2-5; D is unresolved. Germline values: CDR1 SEHNR, CDR2 FQNEAQ (reference sequence). This CDR3 is 11 amino acids long. V was pared by 10 bases and J by 1 base, with 7 bases between. For the CDR3, the DNA is TGTGCCACCTGGACCCAAGAGACCCAGTACTTC. Its translation is CATWTQETQYF.

The chain recombines TRBV5-4 with TRBJ1-3; 9 positions match TRBD1. The germline V gene encodes CDR1 SGHNT and CDR2 YYREEE (reference sequence). CDR3 length: 17 amino acids. Trimming removed 3 bases from V and 0 bases from J; junction bases left unmatched: 7. The CDR3 reads CASSSWTGASSGNTIYF. CDR3 DNA: TGTGCCAGCAGCTCCTGGACAGGGGCTAGCTCTGGAAACACCATATATTTT.

By share of the sample, this clone is large (0.1 to 1%). Within the sample, other DNA sequences also encode this same CDR3. The chain is built from TRBV14 and TRBJ1-2; D might be TRBD1 (5 bases). V lost 1 base and J lost 8, with 8 bases in between. This CDR3 region has 12 residues. CDR1 is SGHDN, CDR2 FVKESK, per germline. CDR3 DNA sequence: TGTGCCAGCAGCCAAGGGGGCAGCGGCTACACCTTC. Translating gives CASSQGGSGYTF.

The chain links TRBV6-1 to TRBJ2-3, with D possibly being TRBD1 (6 bases). This CDR3 region has 13 residues. Trimming shortened V by 3 bases and J by 8 bases, and 12 bases separated the two germline ends. Germline values: CDR1 MNHNS, CDR2 SASEGT. The CDR3 here is CASSDRDTSTQYF. CDR3 coding DNA: TGTGCCAGCAGTGACCGGGACACCAGTACGCAGTATTTT.

This clone was found once. The chain has TRBV15 and TRBJ2-3; D possibly corresponds to TRBD2 (6 bases). Germline loops: CDR1 LNHNV, CDR2 YYDKDF (reference sequence). Trimming cost V 1 base and J 5 bases, with 19 bases left between them. The CDR3 length is 17 residues. The CDR3 here is CATSRGGMGGGIDTQYF. The CDR3 nucleotides are TGTGCCACCAGCAGAGGCGGGATGGGGGGAGGTATAGATACGCAGTATTTT.

The rearrangement links TRBV11-3 to TRBJ1-1; D not resolved. CDR1 and CDR2 (germline): SGHNT, YENEEA. V was clipped by 5 bases and J by 0 bases, with 7 bases between them. This CDR3 contains 13 residues. The DNA of the CDR3 is TGTGCCAGCAGCCCTTCAATGAACACTGAAGCTTTCTTT. It is translated as CASSPSMNTEAFF.

The chain has TRBV7-6 and TRBJ1-6; 7 nucleotides match TRBD1. Trimming removed 3 bases from V and 4 bases from J; junction bases left unmatched: 3. In germline, CDR1 is SGHVS, CDR2 FNYEAQ. The length of the CDR3 is 15 residues. The CDR3 bases are TGTGCCAGCAGCTTGGGACAGATTTATAATTCACCCCTCCACTTT. This encodes CASSLGQIYNSPLHF.